Below, 16 T cell receptor beta chains from the same sample are listed, as sequenced in a study of blood T cell repertoires in COVID-19. Clones were sequenced by immunoSEQ multiplex PCR, and TCRdb holds only the in-frame ones, with some missing. The data show fewer than 150,000 clones, roughly 80% seen once. The specimen sequenced was peripheral blood. Receptors originate from a human donor in a cohort sampled during active COVID-19.

This clone came up once. The chain combines TRBV7-2 with TRBJ2-7; 10 bases map to TRBD1. CDR3 length: 14 amino acids. V shed 6 bases, J shed 7 bases, and the junction held 9 bases outside the gene matches. Germline CDR1 reads SGHTA; CDR2 reads FQGNSA. CDR3 nucleotides: TGTGCCAGCAGAGACCGACAGGGGGCAGGGGAGCAGTACTTC. As protein: CASRDRQGAGEQYF.

The chain uses TRBV5-1 and TRBJ2-3; 10 bases map to TRBD2. Trimming at V came to 3 bases and at J to 1 base, leaving 2 bases not matched to a gene. CDR3 length equals 15 residues. Per germline, CDR1 SGHRS and CDR2 YFSETQ. The CDR3 spells CASSSLAGGTDTQYF. CDR3 DNA: TGCGCCAGCAGCTCCCTAGCGGGGGGCACAGATACGCAGTATTTT.

This chain links TRBV19 with TRBJ1-1; maybe TRBD1 (6 bases). The CDR3 has 16 amino acids. V lost 8 bases, J lost 4 bases, and 23 bases lay in between. Germline CDR1 LNHDA, CDR2 SQIVND (reference sequence). The CDR3 DNA is TGTGCCAGTCGATGGGGGGGCTTGAAGACTCGCACTGAAGCTTTCTTT. Translation: CASRWGGLKTRTEAFF.

V is TRBV28 and J is TRBJ2-5; 9 nucleotides line up with TRBD2. The germline V gene encodes CDR1 MDHEN and CDR2 SYDVKM. The ends lost 5 bases at V and 1 base at J; junction bases unmatched: 2. This CDR3 has 14 residues. As DNA, the CDR3 is TGTGCCAGCAGTGGTAGCGGGGGCCAAGAGACCCAGTACTTC. This codes for CASSGSGGQETQYF.

The V gene is TRBV19, the J gene TRBJ1-3; D is ambiguous. CDR1 is LNHDA, CDR2 SQIVND, per germline (reference sequence). The CDR3 has 15 amino acids. The V and J ends lost 3 bases and 0 bases respectively, with 9 bases between them. The CDR3 sequence: CASSMFRGSGNTIYF. The DNA of the CDR3 is TGTGCCAGTAGTATGTTCCGGGGCTCTGGAAACACCATATATTTT.

The gene calls are TRBV14 and TRBJ2-1; TRBD1 matches 11 bases. This CDR3 has 13 amino acids. The V gene's germline CDR1 is SGHDN and CDR2 FVKESK. J lost 12 bases, V lost 3 bases, and 4 bases had no gene match. In DNA form, the CDR3 reads TGTGCCAGCAGCCAGGACAGGGGGCGCGGGCAGTTCTTC. As protein: CASSQDRGRGQFF.

This sequence joins TRBV4-2 and TRBJ1-2; D is uncertain. This CDR3 comprises 15 residues. Germline-derived CDR1 and CDR2 are LGHNA and YNFKEQ. V lost 0 bases and J 2 bases, leaving 10 bases between the germline ends. The CDR3, as DNA: TGTGCCAGCAGCCAAGATCTCAACGAGAACTATGGCTACACCTTC. It translates to CASSQDLNENYGYTF.

The rearrangement uses TRBV6-5 and TRBJ2-1, with 10 nucleotides matching TRBD2. In germline, CDR1 is MNHEY, CDR2 SVGAGI. The length of the CDR3 is 15 residues. After removal of 2 bases from V and 6 bases from J, the junction contained 4 bases not matched to a gene. The CDR3 sequence is CASSYERGGVNEQFF. CDR3 coding DNA: TGTGCCAGCAGTTACGAGCGGGGGGGCGTCAATGAGCAGTTCTTC.

This chain uses TRBV19 with TRBJ1-5; 8 bases fit TRBD1. J gave up 5 bases and V 5 bases, and 5 bases lay outside the gene matches. Germline V gene lookup returns CDR1 LNHDA and CDR2 SQIVND (reference sequence). The CDR3 spans 14 residues. In DNA form, the CDR3 reads TGTGCCAGTAGTTTCAGGGGGCGAGATCAGCCCCAGCATTTT. Its translation is CASSFRGRDQPQHF.

The chain has TRBV6-4 and TRBJ2-1; a weak D match, TRBD2 (5 bases). Trimming cost V 4 bases and J 8 bases, with 12 bases left between them. CDR1 and CDR2 from the germline V gene are MRHNA and SNTAGT. The CDR3 sequence is 13 residues long. As DNA, the CDR3 is TGTGCCAGCAGTGCTGAGTTGAGGGATGAGCAGTTCTTC. It translates to CASSAELRDEQFF.

The chain employs TRBV24-1 and TRBJ2-1; tentative D call: TRBD2 (5 bases). Germline assignment: CDR1 KGHDR and CDR2 SFDVKD. The CDR3 is 16 amino acids. Trimming took 2 bases from V and 0 from J, leaving 10 bases between them. The CDR3 region has the DNA TGTGCCACCAGTGATTCTGACGGGGACTCCTACAATGAGCAGTTCTTC. Translation gives CATSDSDGDSYNEQFF.

About this clone: The same CDR3 is also encoded by other DNA sequences in this sample. In DNA, the CDR3 is TGTGCCAGCAGTTTATGGGGACAGGGGGGGGAAAAACTGTTTTTT. This gives the protein CASSLWGQGGEKLFF. The chain recombines TRBV28 with TRBJ1-4; 11 bases are a match to TRBD1. Germline V gene data show CDR1 as MDHEN and CDR2 as SYDVKM. This CDR3 contains 15 residues. V shed 0 bases, J shed 8 bases, and the junction held 2 bases outside the gene matches.

A note on this clone: Other DNA sequences in the same sample also yield this CDR3. V is TRBV5-1 and J is TRBJ2-5, with TRBD1 matching 8 bases. With 1 base clipped from V and 1 base from J, the junction kept 0 bases outside the gene matches. Germline CDR1 and CDR2: SGHRS and YFSETQ. The CDR3 sequence is 14 residues long. CDR3 DNA sequence: TGCGCCAGCAGCTTGACAGGGGGCCAAGAGACCCAGTACTTC. Translating it yields CASSLTGGQETQYF.

The J gene is TRBJ1-5, the V gene TRBV7-9; D is ambiguous. V was clipped by 4 bases and J by 4 bases, with 17 bases between them. Germline V gene sequence: CDR1 SEHNR, CDR2 FQNEAQ (reference sequence). The CDR3 runs 16 residues. In nucleotides, the CDR3 is TGTGCCAGCAGCTCAGACACCCTTCGTGAGAATCAGCCCCAGCATTTT. It codes for CASSSDTLRENQPQHF.

The chain carries TRBV7-9 and TRBJ2-5; 8 positions match TRBD2. Germline loops: CDR1 SEHNR, CDR2 FQNEAQ (reference sequence). V lost 1 base to trimming and J lost 4 bases; unmatched junction nucleotides: 5. CDR3 size: 15 residues. As DNA, the CDR3 is TGTGCCAGCAGCTTAGTACGGGGGGGCTTAGAGACCCAGTACTTC. Protein product: CASSLVRGGLETQYF.

The genes are TRBV5-4 and TRBJ1-2, with a weak D call TRBD1 (5 bases). This CDR3 spans 17 amino acids. V lost 4 bases, J lost 3 bases, and 22 bases lay in between. Germline V gene sequence: CDR1 SGHNT, CDR2 YYREEE (reference sequence). DNA for the CDR3: TGTGCCAGCAGCCCCCCCCTCGTTGGGGCCATGGACTATGGCTACACCTTC. Translation gives CASSPPLVGAMDYGYTF. The whole variable domain, remainder taken from reference TRBV5-4 and TRBJ1-2, is ETGVTQSPTHLIKTRGQQVTLRCSSQSGHNTVSWYQQALGQGPQFIFQYYREEENGRGNFPPRFSGLQFPNYSSELNVNALELDDSALYLCASSPPLVGAMDYGYTFGSGTRLTVV.